This entry lists 15 T cell receptor beta chains sequenced from one sample in a study of CD8 T cells in Susac syndrome. Random hexamers primed reverse transcription of roughly 0.5 to 1 ug RNA. MiXCR, run by TCRdb on the immunoSEQ multiplex PCR reads, gives a single entry per CDR3 protein. The repertoire consists of under 200,000 distinct CDR3 sequences, with roughly nine tenths occurring once and the leading ten covering 0.087%. The sequencing input was CD4+ T cells from PBMCs. The source is a human donor with Susac syndrome.

V usage is TRBV5-5 and J usage is TRBJ2-3; 8 bases line up with TRBD1. CDR3 length equals 16 residues. Germline V gene sequence: CDR1 SGHKS, CDR2 YYEKEE (reference sequence). V trimming: 4 bases; J trimming: 6 bases; junction bases outside the gene matches: 13. The CDR3 nucleotides are TGTGCCAGCAGCCTCTCGGGACAGGACTTTGCGGATACGCAGTATTTT. The encoded protein is CASSLSGQDFADTQYF.

The chain joins TRBV10-1 to TRBJ2-7, with D unclear. The CDR3 is made up of 11 amino acids. Germline assignment: CDR1 WNHNN and CDR2 SYGVQD (reference sequence). Trimming stripped 8 bases from V and 4 bases from J, with 9 bases between. CDR3: CASLVGYEQYF. The CDR3 DNA is TGCGCCAGCCTAGTAGGGTACGAGCAGTACTTC.

The chain employs TRBV20-1 and TRBJ2-3; D unresolved. The CDR3 sequence is 14 residues long. Between the trimmed V and J ends, which lost 0 bases and 0 bases, there was a span of 7 bases. Looked up from germline, CDR1 is DFQATT and CDR2 is SNEGSKA (reference sequence). CDR3 nucleotide sequence: TGCAGTGCTAGAGATCCCTACAGCACAGATACGCAGTATTTT. It encodes CSARDPYSTDTQYF.

This clonotype was observed once. J is TRBJ1-2 and V is TRBV3-1; D is undetermined. The CDR3 sequence is 15 residues long. Looked up from germline, CDR1 is LGHDT and CDR2 is YNNKEL (reference sequence). Trimming removed 4 bases at V and 5 bases at J, with 17 bases between. The CDR3 here is CASSPDLVSLYGYTF. The CDR3 DNA is TGTGCCAGCAGCCCTGACCTAGTCAGCTTATATGGCTACACCTTC.

The chain joins TRBV2 to TRBJ1-2, with D hard to call. Trimming left V 6 bases short and J 8 bases short, with 16 bases between. CDR1 and CDR2 from the germline V gene are SNHLY and FYNNEI. The CDR3 has 13 amino acids. The CDR3 nucleotides read TGTGCCAGCAGGATTACAAGACTTAGGGGCTACACCTTC. Protein product: CASRITRLRGYTF.

The chain joins TRBV9 to TRBJ2-2; possibly TRBD1 for D (6 bases). This CDR3 comprises 15 residues. Germline lookup yields CDR1 SGDLS and CDR2 YYNGEE. V dropped 0 bases and J dropped 5 bases, with 11 bases sitting between them. CDR3 amino acids: CASSVAGVGTGELFF. The CDR3 DNA sequence: TGTGCCAGCAGCGTAGCAGGGGTCGGGACCGGGGAGCTGTTTTTT.

The CDR3 is CASSRTGTPLYEQYF. CDR3 DNA: TGTGCCAGCAGTCGAACCGGGACACCTTTATACGAGCAGTACTTC. This sequence joins TRBV28 and TRBJ2-7; D is perhaps TRBD1 (6 bases). This CDR3 contains 15 residues. V was trimmed by 5 bases and J by 4 bases, leaving 18 bases between them. Per germline, CDR1 MDHEN and CDR2 SYDVKM. Full variable domain (remainder filled in from reference TRBV28 and TRBJ2-7): DVKVTQSSRYLVKRTGEKVFLECVQDMDHENMFWYRQDPGLGLRLIYFSYDVKMKEKGDIPEGYSVSREKKERFSLILESASTNQTSMYLCASSRTGTPLYEQYFGPGTRLTVT.

Note on this clonotype: A read error may account for a junction end that differs from germline. J is TRBJ1-1 and V is TRBV27, with 7 bases matching TRBD1. The CDR3 covers 14 residues. Germline V gene data show CDR1 as MNHEY and CDR2 as SMNVEV (reference sequence). CDR3: CASSISGGGTEAFF. For the CDR3, the DNA is TGTGCCAGCAGTATATCAGGGGGGGGGACTGAAGCTTTCTTT.

This sequence joins TRBV29-1 and TRBJ2-7; the D gene is possibly TRBD1 (6 bases). The germline CDR1 and CDR2 sequences are SQVTM and ANQGSEA. V lost 1 base, J lost 5 bases, and 12 bases lay in between. The CDR3 spans 13 residues. The CDR3 coding sequence is TGCAGCGTTGAAGTCTCCCAGGGGAACGAGCAGTACTTC. Protein product: CSVEVSQGNEQYF.

This rearrangement joins TRBV3-1 to TRBJ1-1; D is unclear. The germline V gene encodes CDR1 LGHDT and CDR2 YNNKEL (reference sequence). The V end was cut by 0 bases, the J end by 6 bases, with 8 bases between. The CDR3 loop spans 13 amino acids. The CDR3 is CASSQEVGAEAFF. In DNA form, the CDR3 reads TGTGCCAGCAGCCAAGAGGTTGGTGCTGAAGCTTTCTTT. Full variable domain (rest looked up from reference TRBV3-1 and TRBJ1-1): DTAVSQTPKYLVTQMGNDKSIKCEQNLGHDTMYWYKQDSKKFLKIMFSYNNKELIINETVPNRFSPKSPDKAHLNLHINSLELGDSAVYFCASSQEVGAEAFFGQGTRLTVV.

This clonotype occurred a few times. This sequence joins TRBV11-2 and TRBJ2-1, with 11 positions matching TRBD2. Trimming took 3 bases from V and 4 from J; bases not matched to a gene: 14. Germline CDR1 is SGHAT and CDR2 is FQNNGV. There are 19 residues in the CDR3. CDR3: CASSLSSSTSGVRYNEQFF. In DNA form, the CDR3 reads TGTGCCAGCAGCTTGAGTTCCTCGACTAGCGGGGTCAGATACAATGAGCAGTTCTTC.

The chain employs TRBV18 and TRBJ1-4, with TRBD1 as a possible D gene (5 bases). CDR3 length: 14 residues. In germline, CDR1 is KGHSH, CDR2 LQKENI. The germline V and J ends were trimmed by 2 bases and 7 bases, with 11 bases remaining between them. The CDR3 protein is CASSPERGGEKLFF. CDR3 DNA sequence: TGTGCCAGCTCACCAGAAAGGGGAGGTGAAAAACTGTTTTTT.

This clonotype was recorded only once. CDR3 in amino acids: CASSQNPSGGAADTQYF. The CDR3 DNA reads TGCGCCAGCAGCCAAAATCCGAGCGGGGGGGCCGCGGATACGCAGTATTTT. The chain couples TRBV4-1 to TRBJ2-3, with TRBD2 identical over 10 bases. CDR1 and CDR2 (germline): MGHRA, YSYEKL. V lost 2 bases and J lost 6; bases outside the gene matches: 11. The CDR3 covers 17 residues.

V and J are TRBV5-5 and TRBJ2-1; weak D call: TRBD2 (5 bases). The CDR3 covers 15 residues. Trimming removed 4 bases at V and 0 bases at J, with 11 bases between. The V gene's germline CDR1 is SGHKS and CDR2 YYEKEE (reference sequence). For the CDR3, the DNA is TGTGCCAGCAGCCCGGACTTTACCTCCTACAATGAGCAGTTCTTC. Its protein product is CASSPDFTSYNEQFF.

This chain uses TRBV3-1 with TRBJ2-1, with TRBD2 as a possible D gene (5 bases). This CDR3 region has 13 residues. Looked up from germline, CDR1 is LGHDT and CDR2 is YNNKEL (reference sequence). The V end lost 0 bases, the J end lost 15 bases, and 15 bases lay between the germline ends. CDR3 residues: CASSQEGARVPFF. The CDR3 DNA reads as TGTGCCAGCAGCCAAGAAGGAGCGAGGGTTCCGTTCTTC.